The sequence of this T cell receptor (beta chain) was determined in a study of blood T cell repertoires in COVID-19. As for the study in general: The study drew acute and convalescent COVID-19 samples from the United States, Italy and Spain.

Per the authors' pipeline: Reference gene primer amplification yielded estimated nucleated cell counts. Measured with immunoSEQ multiplex PCR; TCRdb has only the in-frame clones, and not every one. V, J and clone size derive from that table, while D and trimming were established from the DNA sequence. The sample includes about 97,000 clones, roughly 80% of them seen just once. Sequencing used peripheral blood. The TCR sequence derives from a human donor in a cohort sampled during active COVID-19.

The CDR3 loop reads CASSPLPQGASYEQYF. The CDR3 DNA follows: TGTGCCAGCAGCCCCCTTCCTCAGGGGGCTTCCTACGAGCAGTACTTC. V is TRBV7-6 and J is TRBJ2-7; 8 bases align to TRBD1. V trimming: 5 bases; J trimming: 1 base; junction bases outside the gene matches: 10. The CDR3 spans 16 residues. The V gene's germline CDR1 is SGHVS and CDR2 FNYEAQ.